The clone carrying this T cell receptor (beta chain) was found a few times. Germline lookup yields CDR1 MNHEY and CDR2 SVGEGT. This CDR3 comprises 15 residues. Unmatched junction bases numbered 11, after V lost 4 bases and J lost 8 bases. This entry belongs to a study of T cell responses to AZD1222 COVID-19 vaccine. Second-dose intervals of approximately 4 or approximately 12 weeks were pooled. The table came from immunoSEQ multiplex PCR; TCRdb's copy has only in-frame clones and leaves some out. The table has some 150,000 clones, more than 70% seen once; the top ten hold around 1.5%. The chain links TRBV6-2 or TRBV6-3 to TRBJ2-1; 7 nucleotides line up with TRBD2. The sample was peripheral blood, taken 28 days after the second AZD1222 dose. The sequence derives from an adult who received the AZD1222 COVID-19 vaccine. CDR3 bases: TGTGCCAGCAGTTTAACGGGGGGAGGGCCCGATGAGCAGTTCTTC. It is translated as CASSLTGGGPDEQFF.